The entry below gives a single T cell receptor (beta chain) sequence along with its context. Antigen specificity is unknown. A junction boundary mismatches the germline segment, possibly from a read error. A modified ARM-PCR protocol with three rounds of nested PCR amplified TCRbeta. TCRdb analysed the multiplex PCR reads with MiXCR anew, one entry per CDR3 protein. The repertoire has 90,000 to 110,000 distinct CDR3 sequences, roughly 80% of them found once; the top ten carry roughly 35%. The CDR3 covers 14 residues. Germline loops: CDR1 MDHEN, CDR2 SYDVKM. This sample stems from a study of tumor and adjacent non-tumor tissue in lung cancer. Study context: Aged roughly 31 to 76 years, patients included 10 men and about 5 women with stage I to III disease. Points from the study as a whole: Tumor repertoires had a smaller top 100 clone share than normal lung. Significantly higher TCR diversity was found in tumor than normal lung.

This sample's RNA came from whole unsorted tissue. The sample was lung tumor tissue. The chain carries TRBV28 and TRBJ2-5; TRBD2 aligns across 8 bases. This TCR was recovered from a woman aged 55-70 years with non-small cell lung cancer. This chain's CDR3 is CASSLASAGETHYF. Written as DNA, the CDR3 is TGTGCCAGTAGTCTAGCTTCAGCGGGAGAGACCCACTACTTC.